This T cell receptor beta chain originates from a study of blood T cell repertoires in COVID-19 (dated by TCRdb to the early 2020s). Study-level background: Samples covering the acute and convalescent phases of COVID-19 were provided by collaborators in the United States, Italy and Spain. The material from the prospective study consisted of cDNA or gDNA derived from T cells, B-cell-depleted T cells, or PBMCs. Deeply sampled blood TCRbeta repertoires from subjects exposed to, actively infected with, or recovered from COVID-19 were included in the dataset. A freely available public database, intended as a resource for researchers studying the immune response to SARS-CoV-2, is where the repertoires were released. Samples were obtained from the ongoing ImmuneRACE study (first 160 participants) and from 1,000 to 1,500 subjects provided by 6 global collaborators. Nearly every sample came with metadata listing a de-identified subject ID, COVID-19 status, age in years and sex. Where HLA class I and class II types were available, the types were taken from metadata supplied by the sample provider, not from assay-based typing.

A second Seattle source provided samples from volunteer blood donors who had recovered from COVID-19. The collaborating institutions used their own protocols to collect whole blood in K2EDTA tubes. For TCRbeta analysis, collaborator samples were shipped as frozen whole blood, as isolated PBMCs, or as DNA extracted from either sample type. Overall study results and their limits: How much clinical and demographic metadata was included differed by source and by participant, and the metadata was provided uncurated.

TCRbeta CDR3 regions were amplified from genomic DNA using the immunoSEQ Assay, a bias-controlled multiplex PCR. For the original study's pipeline: The number of nucleated cells in each sample was estimated by amplification of reference gene primers within the assay. Sequence reads were collapsed and filtered to measure the absolute abundance of every unique TCRbeta CDR3 rearrangement. Productive Simpson clonality was computed per sample as the square root of Simpson's diversity index over productive rearrangements. Drawn from immuneACCESS, this table holds only the in-frame rearrangements with V and J called that TCRdb kept. Clones are partly lost; checked studies trace under half to an unresolved V gene and leave the rest unexplained. The V and J calls and clone size are taken from that table; D and trimming were inferred from the DNA. The sample table contains 240,000 or so clones; only one count was recorded for 87% of them. The ten top clones hold 7.2% of the sample.

Notes on this clone: The specificity of this receptor is unknown. A read error may produce the germline difference seen at one junction end.

The clonotype originates from a man in his fifties or sixties who had recovered from COVID-19. Sequenced sample: peripheral blood.

The CDR3 protein sequence reads: CTVEGRGNYGYTF. The sequence in DNA is TGCACCGTTGAAGGCAGGGGTAACTATGGCTACACCTTC. This chain is built from TRBV29-1 and TRBJ1-2; the D gene is perhaps TRBD1, from 6 matching bases. Looking up the germline V gene yields CDR1 SQVTM and CDR2 ANQGSEA. Reading from cysteine to phenylalanine, the CDR3 counts 13 amino acids. The kept DNA is CDR3 alone, 39 bases in frame from the first base.